The present TCR beta chain was sequenced within a study of T cells in Graves' hyperthyroidism and ophthalmopathy. Broader study findings: Appearing also in blood were most of the thyroid clonotypes expanded above 0.001.

To note about this clonotype: No antigen is known for it.

Lactation, pregnancy, other autoimmune disease or uncontrolled infection led to exclusion of patients. Isolation of PBMCs was performed on 9.5 to 10 ml fresh peripheral blood. With V trimmed by 5 bases and J by 5 bases, 9 bases remained unmatched. CDR1 is SNHLY, CDR2 FYNNEI, per germline. The CDR3 contains 16 residues. TCR beta CDR3 sequences were amplified from RNA transcripts. First-round RT-PCR with HTBI primers amplified the TCR CDR3 region. TCRdb redid the calling of the multiplex PCR reads with MiXCR, one entry per CDR3 protein. The sample consists of roughly 500,000 distinct CDR3 sequences, roughly 15% of them appearing once.

Sequenced input: blood. The TCR sequence derives from a woman in her 30s with Graves' ophthalmopathy. The chain combines TRBV2 with TRBJ2-2; TRBD2 matches 9 bases. CDR3 region: CASSFFLAGETGELFF. The CDR3 bases are TGTGCCAGCAGTTTTTTTTTAGCGGGAGAAACCGGGGAGCTGTTTTTT.